The 24 T cell receptor beta chains in this list originate from one sample, sequenced in a study of blood T cell repertoires in COVID-19. Assay: immunoSEQ multiplex PCR; the TCRdb copy retains only in-frame clones and omits some. This table holds under 65,000 clones, around 89% found once. Sequencing was carried out using peripheral blood. The receptors stem from a human donor in a cohort sampled during active COVID-19.

V is TRBV10-3 and J is TRBJ1-3; the D gene is possibly TRBD1 (5 bases). Germline V CDR1 and CDR2: ENHRY, SYGVKD. Trimming left V 1 base short and J 4 bases short, with 8 bases between. The CDR3 has 14 amino acids. In nucleotides, the CDR3 is TGTGCCATCAGTGAGTGGGGCTTCGGAAACACCATATATTTT. Translation: CAISEWGFGNTIYF.

V and J are TRBV5-1 and TRBJ1-1, with TRBD1 matching 7 bases. V lost 0 bases, J lost 4 bases, and 9 bases stayed unmatched. This CDR3 region has 16 residues. Germline V gene lookup returns CDR1 SGHRS and CDR2 YFSETQ. The CDR3 bases are TGCGCCAGCAGCTTGGAACAGGGGCGGGTTAGCACTGAAGCTTTCTTT. Its translation: CASSLEQGRVSTEAFF.

V gene TRBV11-1 combines with J gene TRBJ2-5; 7 nucleotides align to TRBD2. Germline CDR1 is SGHAT and CDR2 is FQDESV (reference sequence). The V and J ends lost 1 base and 4 bases, in that order; junction bases with no gene match: 0. The CDR3 has 13 amino acids. The CDR3 DNA reads as TGTGCCAGCAGCTTAGGGGGGGGAGAGACCCAGTACTTC. Protein product: CASSLGGGETQYF.

This rearrangement joins TRBV3-1 (or the pseudogene TRBV3-2) to TRBJ1-5, with D perhaps TRBD1 (6 bases). V lost 1 base, J lost 4 bases, and 8 bases lay in between. Per germline, CDR1 LGHDT and CDR2 YNNKEL (reference sequence). This CDR3 comprises 14 residues. Here the CDR3 reads CASSQGTVNQPQHF. The CDR3 coding sequence is TGTGCCAGCAGCCAAGGGACAGTGAATCAGCCCCAGCATTTT.

The chain uses TRBV7-2 and TRBJ2-1, with a tentative D call TRBD2 (5 bases). The germline V and J ends were trimmed by 5 bases and 9 bases, with 14 bases remaining between them. This CDR3 is 13 amino acids long. Germline lookup yields CDR1 SGHTA and CDR2 FQGNSA. CDR3 in DNA: TGTGCCAGCAGCCGAGAACTAGTTTCTGAGCAGTTCTTC. It codes for CASSRELVSEQFF.

The rearrangement uses TRBV4-1 and TRBJ2-7; the D gene is possibly TRBD1 (7 bases). The CDR3 covers 16 residues. The germline CDR1 and CDR2 sequences are MGHRA and YSYEKL. V shed 2 bases and J shed 4 bases, with 18 bases lying between them. CDR3 nucleotide sequence: TGCGCCAGCAGCCAACCAGGGCGGGACAGTAAGTACGAGCAGTACTTC. Its protein is CASSQPGRDSKYEQYF.

The chain links TRBV7-6 to TRBJ2-1; 8 bases fit TRBD2. The CDR3 is 17 residues long. Trimming at V came to 4 bases and at J to 0 bases, leaving 8 bases not matched to a gene. CDR1 and CDR2 from the germline V gene are SGHVS and FNYEAQ. The CDR3 DNA sequence: TGTGCCAGCAGCTGGAGCCGACTAGCGAGCTCCTACAATGAGCAGTTCTTC. Translating it yields CASSWSRLASSYNEQFF.

This chain connects TRBV7-9 to TRBJ2-7, with 7 bases fitting TRBD1. CDR1 is SEHNR and CDR2 is FQNEAQ in the germline V gene (reference sequence). This CDR3 region has 16 residues. Trimming at V came to 4 bases and at J to 3 bases, leaving 12 bases not matched to a gene. The CDR3, as DNA: TGTGCCAGCAGCTGGACCCCCGGGACAGAAGTCTACGAGCAGTACTTC. Protein: CASSWTPGTEVYEQYF.

This chain links TRBV5-5 with TRBJ2-3; possibly TRBD1 for D (6 bases). V was cut by 4 bases and J by 5 bases, with 8 bases left in between. This CDR3 comprises 12 residues. CDR1 and CDR2 (germline): SGHKS, YYEKEE (reference sequence). This CDR3 is CASSLDRDTQYF. CDR3 DNA: TGTGCCAGCAGCCTGGACAGAGATACGCAGTATTTT.

The rearrangement links TRBV18 to TRBJ1-3, with D maybe TRBD1 (5 bases). Germline assignment: CDR1 KGHSH and CDR2 LQKENI. The V gene lost 0 bases and the J gene lost 0 bases, with 6 bases spanning the gap. This CDR3 is built from 15 residues. CDR3 residues: CASSPPGASGNTIYF. CDR3 coding DNA: TGTGCCAGCTCACCACCTGGGGCCTCTGGAAACACCATATATTTT.

V and J are TRBV5-4 and TRBJ1-2, with a tentative D call TRBD1 (5 bases). The CDR3 has 13 residues. Trimming took 3 bases from V and 2 from J, leaving 8 bases between them. Per germline, CDR1 SGHNT and CDR2 YYREEE (reference sequence). CDR3 bases: TGTGCCAGCAGCTCCAGGGAAAACTATGGCTACACCTTC. Its translation is CASSSRENYGYTF. Complete variable domain (other parts from reference TRBV5-4 and TRBJ1-2): ETGVTQSPTHLIKTRGQQVTLRCSSQSGHNTVSWYQQALGQGPQFIFQYYREEENGRGNFPPRFSGLQFPNYSSELNVNALELDDSALYLCASSSRENYGYTFGSGTRLTVV.

The chain has TRBV6-6 and TRBJ2-5; possibly TRBD2 for D (5 bases). Looked up from germline, CDR1 is MNHNY and CDR2 is SVGAGI (reference sequence). The CDR3 is made up of 11 amino acids. V shed 10 bases and J shed 2 bases, with 8 bases lying between them. The CDR3 region has the DNA TGTGCCACTCGGGGTCAAGAGACCCAGTACTTC. Protein sequence: CATRGQETQYF.

This chain connects TRBV11-2 to TRBJ2-7, with D possibly being TRBD1 (6 bases). Trimming left V 3 bases short and J 4 bases short, with 16 bases between. Germline V gene data show CDR1 as SGHAT and CDR2 as FQNNGV. This CDR3 comprises 15 residues. The CDR3 nucleotides read TGTGCCAGCAGCTTCACAGGGTTGGGGGTTTACGAGCAGTACTTC. It yields the protein CASSFTGLGVYEQYF.

The chain joins TRBV10-3 to TRBJ1-5; D remains unclear. CDR3 length equals 12 residues. In germline, CDR1 is ENHRY, CDR2 SYGVKD. V was pared by 0 bases and J by 6 bases, with 3 bases between. CDR3 protein: CAISESFQPQHF. The CDR3 DNA reads TGTGCCATCAGTGAGTCCTTTCAGCCCCAGCATTTT.

This sequence joins TRBV9 and TRBJ2-3; TRBD2 aligns across 8 bases. With V trimmed by 2 bases and J by 1 base, 3 bases remained unmatched. The CDR3 is 15 residues long. Germline CDR1 and CDR2: SGDLS and YYNGEE. Written as DNA, the CDR3 is TGTGCCAGCAGCGTCCTCGGGGGGGGCACAGATACGCAGTATTTT. Amino acid sequence: CASSVLGGGTDTQYF.

This CDR3 reads CASSLPGASKNIQYF. CDR3 DNA: TGTGCCAGCAGTTTACCTGGGGCTTCCAAAAACATTCAGTACTTC. The V call is TRBV28, the J call TRBJ2-4, with D possibly being TRBD1 (5 bases). CDR3 length: 15 residues. Germline values: CDR1 MDHEN, CDR2 SYDVKM. Between the trimmed V and J ends, which lost 2 bases and 2 bases, there was a span of 10 bases.

On this clone: At one end the junction does not follow the germline gene, possibly because of a read error. V and J are TRBV12-3 or TRBV12-4 and TRBJ2-5; 10 positions match TRBD1. This CDR3 has 12 residues. The CDR3 nucleotides read TGTGCCAGCAGTTCCATCCGGGACAGGGGACACTTC. Translation: CASSSIRDRGHF.

The CDR3 spells CASAEAQGRSPLHF. The CDR3, as DNA: TGTGCCAGCGCTGAGGCACAGGGGAGGTCACCCCTCCACTTT. The chain employs TRBV2 and TRBJ1-6; 7 bases map to TRBD1. CDR1 and CDR2 from the germline V gene are SNHLY and FYNNEI. There are 14 residues in the CDR3. V dropped 8 bases and J dropped 10; count of bases not matched to a gene: 11. Full variable domain (missing parts from reference TRBV2 and TRBJ1-6): EPEVTQTPSHQVTQMGQEVILRCVPISNHLYFYWYRQILGQKVEFLVSFYNNEISEKSEIFDDQFSVERPDGSNFTLKIRSTKLEDSAMYFCASAEAQGRSPLHFGNGTRLTVT.

This clone was found once. V usage is TRBV11-1 and J usage is TRBJ1-2, with a tentative D call TRBD1 (6 bases). V was clipped by 5 bases and J by 7 bases, with 14 bases between them. CDR1 and CDR2 (germline): SGHAT, FQDESV (reference sequence). CDR3 size: 13 residues. This CDR3 reads CASSDRRSRGYTF. The CDR3, as DNA: TGTGCCAGCAGCGACAGGAGATCCCGTGGCTACACCTTC. The full variable domain, rest sourced from reference TRBV11-1 and TRBJ1-2, is EAEVAQSPRYKITEKSQAVAFWCDPISGHATLYWYRQILGQGPELLVQFQDESVVDDSQLPKDRFSAERLKGVDSTLKIQPAELGDSAMYLCASSDRRSRGYTFGSGTRLTVV.

The rearrangement joins TRBV6-2 or TRBV6-3 to TRBJ1-2, with 9 nucleotides matching TRBD1. Germline V gives CDR1 MNHEY, CDR2 SVGEGT. The CDR3 spans 17 residues. V dropped 4 bases and J dropped 4; count of bases not matched to a gene: 13. CDR3 protein: CASSSFTPTTGGYGYTF. For the CDR3, the DNA is TGTGCCAGCAGTTCCTTCACTCCGACGACAGGGGGCTATGGCTACACCTTC.

The chain employs TRBV6-5 and TRBJ1-2; 8 bases align to TRBD1. The CDR3 is 12 residues long. V trimming: 10 bases; J trimming: 6 bases; junction bases outside the gene matches: 7. Germline CDR1 is MNHEY and CDR2 is SVGAGI. DNA of the CDR3: TGTGCCACTCTAACAGGGGGTAATGGCTACACCTTC. It specifies CATLTGGNGYTF.

V gene TRBV7-8 combines with J gene TRBJ2-5; a weak D match, TRBD1 (6 bases). CDR3 length: 15 residues. Germline V gene lookup returns CDR1 SGHVS and CDR2 FQNEAQ. Trimming stripped 0 bases from V and 3 bases from J, with 11 bases between. The CDR3 loop is CASSLAPGAEETQYF. CDR3 bases: TGTGCCAGCAGCTTAGCCCCAGGGGCGGAAGAGACCCAGTACTTC.

This clone came up a few times. The chain joins TRBV19 to TRBJ1-2; D call uncertain. CDR3 length: 13 residues. CDR1 is LNHDA and CDR2 is SQIVND in the germline V gene (reference sequence). Trimming removed 6 bases from V and 4 bases from J, with 12 bases in between. The DNA for the CDR3 is TGTGCCAGTAGACCGCTCGCGGGCTATGGCTACACCTTC. This codes for CASRPLAGYGYTF.

This rearrangement joins TRBV4-3 to TRBJ1-6; 7 nucleotides match TRBD1. CDR1 LGHNA and CDR2 YSLEER come from the germline V gene. The length of the CDR3 is 16 residues. The V and J ends lost 1 base and 6 bases, in that order; junction bases with no gene match: 6. DNA for the CDR3: TGCGCCAGCAGCCAAGGTGGGGCAGGGGGTAATTCACCCCTCCACTTT. Its protein is CASSQGGAGGNSPLHF.